This T cell receptor (beta chain) was sequenced in a study of Ad26.COV2.S vaccination and SARS-CoV-2 variants. Points from the study as a whole: Those who received vaccine or placebo ended up with similar non-spike TCR breadth. In TCR breadth and depth analyses, total T cell responses may have been underestimated.

Assay: immunoSEQ multiplex PCR; the TCRdb copy retains only in-frame clones and omits some. The sample gives hundreds of thousands of clones, roughly 90% of which show up once; roughly 1.5% is in the top ten. J lost 6 bases, V lost 6 bases, and 9 bases had no gene match. There are 14 residues in the CDR3. Germline CDR1 is MNHEY and CDR2 is SVGAGI. This clone showed up just a few times. Antigen unknown. Noted treatment: roughly 19 received Ad26.COV2.S at low or high dose, single or two shots; a few received placebo; per-sample allocation not given. All samples were drawn on day 63, counting from the first vaccine or placebo injection.

The sample here was peripheral blood, taken in a trial of Ad26.COV2.S vaccine versus placebo. The rearrangement uses TRBV6-5 and TRBJ1-1, with TRBD1 matching over 8 bases. The sequence derives from a person between 18 and 59 years old who received the Ad26.COV2.S COVID-19 vaccine or a placebo. The CDR3 loop reads CASRPRQGLSEAFF. CDR3 DNA: TGTGCCAGCAGACCACGACAGGGGCTATCTGAAGCTTTCTTT.